The 5 T cell receptor beta chains listed next were all sequenced from one sample in a study of neoadjuvant anti-PD-1 for oral cavity cancer. Only in-frame clones appear in the TCRdb table, and some are missing; sequencing was by immunoSEQ multiplex PCR. The data contain 6,500 to 8,000 clones, 74% of them seen just once; the ten biggest clones take up over 2.5%. The material sequenced was PBMCs, taken before nivolumab (anti-PD-1) treatment. The receptors come from a person aged 40 to 85 with oral cavity squamous cell carcinoma.

The gene calls are TRBV7-3 and TRBJ2-3, with 9 nucleotides matching TRBD2. Trimming took 5 bases from V and 14 from J; bases not matched to a gene: 14. CDR1 and CDR2 from the germline V gene are SGHTA and FQGTGA. The CDR3 is 14 amino acids. The CDR3 nucleotides are TGTGCCAGCAGCCCTACCATCGAGAGCGGGGGGATGTATTTT. This sequence encodes CASSPTIESGGMYF.

The rearrangement joins TRBV19 to TRBJ2-3, with D hard to call. CDR3 length equals 13 residues. CDR1 is LNHDA and CDR2 is SQIVND in the germline V gene (reference sequence). With 5 bases removed from V and 6 bases from J, the gap between germline ends came to 12 bases. CDR3 in amino acids: CASSSGFGDTQYF. The CDR3 bases are TGTGCCAGTAGTTCCGGATTCGGGGATACGCAGTATTTT.

This chain uses TRBV9 with TRBJ1-2; D possibly corresponds to TRBD1 (5 bases). The V end lost 2 bases, the J end lost 6 bases, and 11 bases lay between the germline ends. Germline CDR1 and CDR2: SGDLS and YYNGEE. The CDR3 totals 13 residues. As DNA, the CDR3 is TGTGCCAGCAGCGTCGCCGGGACGAATGGCTACACCTTC. Translating gives CASSVAGTNGYTF.

The chain has TRBV9 and TRBJ2-3; 8 bases align to TRBD2. J lost 4 bases, V lost 4 bases, and 8 bases had no gene match. The CDR3 runs to 15 residues. Germline values: CDR1 SGDLS, CDR2 YYNGEE. The CDR3 protein is CASSPRTSLADTQYF. CDR3 sequence (DNA): TGTGCCAGCAGCCCCCGGACTAGCTTAGCAGATACGCAGTATTTT.

The chain combines TRBV5-4 with TRBJ1-2, with D unresolved. Germline V gives CDR1 SGHNT, CDR2 YYREEE (reference sequence). The CDR3 is made up of 12 amino acids. Trimming left V 2 bases short and J 7 bases short, with 9 bases between. The CDR3 coding sequence is TGTGCCAGCAGCTTTAATAACGGTGGCTACACCTTC. Residues: CASSFNNGGYTF.